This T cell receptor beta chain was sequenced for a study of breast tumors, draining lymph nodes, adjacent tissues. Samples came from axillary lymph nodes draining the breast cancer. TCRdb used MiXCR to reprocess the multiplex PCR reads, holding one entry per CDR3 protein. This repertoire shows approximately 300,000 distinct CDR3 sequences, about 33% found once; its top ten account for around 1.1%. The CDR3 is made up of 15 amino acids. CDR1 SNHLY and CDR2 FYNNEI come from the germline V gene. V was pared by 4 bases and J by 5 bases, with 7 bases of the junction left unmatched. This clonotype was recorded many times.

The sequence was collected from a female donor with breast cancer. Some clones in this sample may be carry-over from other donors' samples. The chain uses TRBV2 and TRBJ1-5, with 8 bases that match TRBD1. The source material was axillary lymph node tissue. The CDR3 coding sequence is TGTGCCAGCAGTGTTCGGCAGGGGGCCGATCAGCCCCAGCATTTT. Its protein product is CASSVRQGADQPQHF.